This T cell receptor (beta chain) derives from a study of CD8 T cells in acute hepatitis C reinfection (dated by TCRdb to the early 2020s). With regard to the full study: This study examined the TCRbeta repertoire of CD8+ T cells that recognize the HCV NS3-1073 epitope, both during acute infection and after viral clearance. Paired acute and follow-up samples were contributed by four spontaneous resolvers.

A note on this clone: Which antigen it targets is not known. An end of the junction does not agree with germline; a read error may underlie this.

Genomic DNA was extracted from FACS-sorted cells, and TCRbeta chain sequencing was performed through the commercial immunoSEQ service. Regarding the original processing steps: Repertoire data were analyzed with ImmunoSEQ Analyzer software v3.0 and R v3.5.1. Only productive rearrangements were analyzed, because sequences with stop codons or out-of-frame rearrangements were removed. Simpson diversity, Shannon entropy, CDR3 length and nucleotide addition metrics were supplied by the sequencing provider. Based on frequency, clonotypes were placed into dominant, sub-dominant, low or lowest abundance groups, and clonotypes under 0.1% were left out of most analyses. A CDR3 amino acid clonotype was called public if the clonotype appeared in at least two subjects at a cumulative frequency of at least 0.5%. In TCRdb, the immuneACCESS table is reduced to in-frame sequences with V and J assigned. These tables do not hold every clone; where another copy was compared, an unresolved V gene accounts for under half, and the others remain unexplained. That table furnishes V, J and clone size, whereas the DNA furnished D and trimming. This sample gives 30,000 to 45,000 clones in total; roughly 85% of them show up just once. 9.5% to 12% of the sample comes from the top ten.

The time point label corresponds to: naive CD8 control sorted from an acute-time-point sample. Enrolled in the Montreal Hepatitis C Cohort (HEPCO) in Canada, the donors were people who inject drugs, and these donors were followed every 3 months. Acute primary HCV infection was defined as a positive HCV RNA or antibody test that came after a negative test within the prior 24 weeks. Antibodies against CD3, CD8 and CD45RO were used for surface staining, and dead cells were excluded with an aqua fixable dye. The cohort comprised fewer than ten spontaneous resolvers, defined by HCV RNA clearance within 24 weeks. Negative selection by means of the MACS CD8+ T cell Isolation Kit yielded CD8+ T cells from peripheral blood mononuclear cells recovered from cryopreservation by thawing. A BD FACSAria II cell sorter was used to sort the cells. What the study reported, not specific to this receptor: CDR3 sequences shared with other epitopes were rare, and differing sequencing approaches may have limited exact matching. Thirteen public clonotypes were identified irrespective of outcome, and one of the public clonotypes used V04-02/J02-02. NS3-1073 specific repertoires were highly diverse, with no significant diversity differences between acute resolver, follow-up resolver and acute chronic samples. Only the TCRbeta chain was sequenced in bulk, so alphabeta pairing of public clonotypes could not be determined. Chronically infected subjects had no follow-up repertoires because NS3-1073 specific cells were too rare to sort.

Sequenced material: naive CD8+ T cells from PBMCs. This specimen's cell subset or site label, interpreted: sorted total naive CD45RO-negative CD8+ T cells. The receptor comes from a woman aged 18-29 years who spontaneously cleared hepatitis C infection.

The DNA reads as follows: TGTGCCAGCAGCTTAAGGTCCTCGAACTATGGCCACACCTTC. Translation gives CASSLRSSNYGHTF. This receptor chain uses TRBV13 and TRBJ1-2, with the D gene not confidently named. As encoded in the germline V gene (reference sequence), CDR1 is PRHDT while CDR2 is FYEKMQ. The CDR3 starts with the cysteine, ends with the phenylalanine, and has 14 residues. CDR3 DNA only is kept here, 42 bases in frame from base 1.